Each of the 2 T cell receptor beta chains below was sequenced from the same sample in a study of T-cell reconstitution after alpha-beta-depleted transplantation in children. Molecular barcoding with unique molecular identifiers was used for the TCRbeta library. TCRdb fed the PCR reads into MiXCR, producing one record per CDR3 protein. The sample consists of 350,000 to 500,000 distinct CDR3 sequences, over 40% of them appearing once. The source was PBMCs, collected before TCRalphabeta/CD19-depleted stem cell transplant. The receptors derive from a girl aged 2 to 10 with aplastic anemia, due to receive a stem cell transplant.

The chain carries TRBV12-3 or TRBV12-4 and TRBJ2-1, with D possibly being TRBD1 (5 bases). The CDR3 runs to 15 residues. V was trimmed by 5 bases and J by 0 bases, leaving 11 bases between them. In DNA, the CDR3 is TGTGCCAGCAGTCTAGGACATCCCTCCTACAATGAGCAGTTCTTC. Protein product: CASSLGHPSYNEQFF.

In its sample, this clonotype was seen a few times. This chain connects TRBV3-1 to TRBJ1-1, with a tentative D call TRBD1 (5 bases). This CDR3 region has 15 residues. Looked up from germline, CDR1 is LGHDT and CDR2 is YNNKEL (reference sequence). Trimming took 2 bases from V and 3 from J, leaving 13 bases between them. The CDR3 here is CASSQWGREYTEAFF. CDR3 in DNA: TGTGCCAGCAGCCAATGGGGCAGGGAGTACACTGAAGCTTTCTTT.